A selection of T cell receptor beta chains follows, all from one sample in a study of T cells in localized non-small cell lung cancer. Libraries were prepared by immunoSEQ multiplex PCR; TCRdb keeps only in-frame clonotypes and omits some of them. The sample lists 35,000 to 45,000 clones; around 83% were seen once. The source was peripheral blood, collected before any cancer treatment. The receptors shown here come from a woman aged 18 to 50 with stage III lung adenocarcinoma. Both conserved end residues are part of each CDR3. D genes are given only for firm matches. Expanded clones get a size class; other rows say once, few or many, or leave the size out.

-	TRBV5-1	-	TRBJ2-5	TGCGCCAGCAGCTTGGTGGGGACAACACAAGAGACCCAGTACTTC	CASSLVGTTQETQYF
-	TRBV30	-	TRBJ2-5	TGTGCCTGGAGTCTGGCTCCAGAGACCCAGTACTTC	CAWSLAPETQYF
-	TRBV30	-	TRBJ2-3	TGTGCCTGGAAAGCCGGACGGGTTCGCACAGATACGCAGTATTTT	CAWKAGRVRTDTQYF
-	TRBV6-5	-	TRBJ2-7	TGTGCCAGCAGGCCTCCAGGACAGCGAAACTACGAGCAGTACTTC	CASRPPGQRNYEQYF
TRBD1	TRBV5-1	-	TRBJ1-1	TGCGCCAGCAGGAGGGGGCTGGGCACTGAAGCTTTCTTT	CASRRGLGTEAFF
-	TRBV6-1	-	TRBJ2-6	TGTGCCAGCAGGACCGGACAGTCTGGGGCCAACGTCCTGACTTTC	CASRTGQSGANVLTF
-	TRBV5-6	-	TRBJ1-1	TGTGCCAGCAGCGTCACCGCTAAAGGGGAGGTTGGAGCTTTCTTT	CASSVTAKGEVGAFF
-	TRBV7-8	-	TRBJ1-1	TGTGCCAGCAGCTTAAAGCGGACGCGGAACACTGAAGCTTTCTTT	CASSLKRTRNTEAFF
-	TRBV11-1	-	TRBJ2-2	TGTGCCAGCAGCTTTGTTGCCGACACCGGGGAGCTGTTTTTT	CASSFVADTGELFF
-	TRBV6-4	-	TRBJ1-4	TGTGCCAGCAGTGACCCCCGGGTTTTCAGGCGGGAAAAACTGTTTTTT	CASSDPRVFRREKLFF
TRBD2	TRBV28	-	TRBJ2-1	TGTGCCAGCAGTTTAACAGCGGGGGGGATTGAGCAGTTCTTC	CASSLTAGGIEQFF
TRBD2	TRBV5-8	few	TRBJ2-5	TGTGCCAGCAGCGGACCTAGCGGGGGGGCCTGGGAGACCCAGTACTTC	CASSGPSGGAWETQYF
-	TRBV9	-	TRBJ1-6	TGTGCCAGCAGCGTAGGGCAGGGTGGTTCACCCCTCCACTTT	CASSVGQGGSPLHF
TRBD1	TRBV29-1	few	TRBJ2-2	TGCAGCGCCCAAGGACAGGGAAACACCGGGGAGCTGTTTTTT	CSAQGQGNTGELFF
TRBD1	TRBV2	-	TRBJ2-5	TGTGCCAGCAGGACTAGAGGACAGGGGGGACCGAAAGAGACCCAGTACTTC	CASRTRGQGGPKETQYF
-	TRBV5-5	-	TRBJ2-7	TGTGCCAGCAGCTTGCAGGACAGCCCCTCCGAGCAGTACTTC	CASSLQDSPSEQYF
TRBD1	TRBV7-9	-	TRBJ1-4	TGTGCCAGCAGCTTCGGCCAGGGGGATGAAAAACTGTTTTTT	CASSFGQGDEKLFF
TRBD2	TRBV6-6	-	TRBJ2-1	TGTGCCAGCAGTCCCTCCGGGGGGGGATCCTACAATGAGCAGTTCTTC	CASSPSGGGSYNEQFF
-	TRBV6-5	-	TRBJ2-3	TGTGCCTCTACAAGTGGAGCGAGGGCAGATACGCAGTATTTT	CASTSGARADTQYF
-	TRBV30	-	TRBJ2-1	TGTGCCTGGAGGCCCGCGGGGACTCCGATTAATGAGCAGTTCTTC	CAWRPAGTPINEQFF
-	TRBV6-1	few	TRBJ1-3	TGTGCCAGCAGTGAAGGTCACCCCTCTGGAAACACCATATATTTT	CASSEGHPSGNTIYF
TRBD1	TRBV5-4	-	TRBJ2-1	TGTGCCAGCAGCTTGGCGTATGGACAGGGCCCCTACAATGAGCAGTTCTTC	CASSLAYGQGPYNEQFF
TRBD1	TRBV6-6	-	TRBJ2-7	TGTGCCAGCAGGCACCAGACAGGGGGCCTGGAATACGAGCAGTACTTC	CASRHQTGGLEYEQYF
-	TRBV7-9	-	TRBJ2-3	TGTGCCAGCAGCTCCCTGGGTCGGGATACGCAGTATTTT	CASSSLGRDTQYF
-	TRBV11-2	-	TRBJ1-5	TGTGCCAGCAGCCAAGGGAGCAATCAGCCCCAGCATTTT	CASSQGSNQPQHF
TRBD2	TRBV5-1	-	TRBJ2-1	TGCGCCAGCAGCTTGGTTCGGGGGGACTACAATGAGCAGTTCTTC	CASSLVRGDYNEQFF
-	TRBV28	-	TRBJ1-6	TGTGCCAGCAGTTTATTAGGTTACAGGGACAATTCACCCCTCCACTTT	CASSLLGYRDNSPLHF
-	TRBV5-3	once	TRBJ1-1	TGTGCCAGAAGCCCATGTGCCGGGAGCACTGAAGCTTTCTTT	CARSPCAGSTEAFF
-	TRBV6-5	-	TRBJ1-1	TGTGCCAGCAGTTCAGATCTTTGGGGCACTGAAGCTTTCTTT	CASSSDLWGTEAFF
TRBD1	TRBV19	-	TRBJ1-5	TGTGCCAGTAGTCCCGGACAGGGGGGTAAACAGCCCCAGCATTTT	CASSPGQGGKQPQHF
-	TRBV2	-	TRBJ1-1	TGTGCCAGCCTGGCGTCATACACTGAAGCTTTCTTT	CASLASYTEAFF
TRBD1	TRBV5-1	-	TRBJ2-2	TGCGCCAGCCGATCAGGGACAGCGAACACCGGGGAGCTGTTTTTT	CASRSGTANTGELFF
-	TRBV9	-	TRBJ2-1	TGTGCCAGCAGCCGGGGCGGGGGCAACTACAATGAGCAGTTCTTC	CASSRGGGNYNEQFF
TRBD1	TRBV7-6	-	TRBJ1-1	TGTGCCAGCAGCTTCCCGGGCGGGGACAGGGGGAGTGAAGCTTTCTTT	CASSFPGGDRGSEAFF